This T cell receptor (beta chain) was captured in a study of patients and donors after allogeneic stem cell transplantation. TCRdb re-called the RT-PCR reads with MiXCR, one entry per CDR3 protein. The table lists hundreds of thousands of distinct CDR3 sequences, around two fifths of them singletons. The V gene's germline CDR1 is SGHKS and CDR2 YYEKEE (reference sequence). V lost 1 base to trimming and J lost 0 bases, with 13 bases between them. The CDR3 is 16 residues long. V usage is TRBV5-5 and J usage is TRBJ1-1; D uncertain. Specimen: blood, either unsorted or a sorted T cell fraction (not recorded which). This receptor was identified in a human donor who was either an allogeneic HSCT recipient or a stem cell or donor lymphocyte infusion donor (not recorded which). It is not recorded whose cells these are; they may come from a transplant donor. CDR3 bases: TGTGCCAGCAGCTTGTGGCAGCCACTCATGAACACTGAAGCTTTCTTT. This gives the protein CASSLWQPLMNTEAFF.